This TCR beta chain was profiled in a study of blood T cell repertoires in COVID-19. On the study more broadly: COVID-19 samples, acute and convalescent, were from the United States, Italy and Spain.

TCRdb keeps only in-frame clones here, not all; method: immunoSEQ multiplex PCR. This table holds roughly 120,000 clones, over 60% found once. Losses at the gene ends were 5 bases for V and 2 bases for J; bases not matched to a gene: 16. This CDR3 region has 19 residues. The germline V gene has CDR1 MNHNY and CDR2 SVGAGI (reference sequence). The source material was peripheral blood. The chain uses TRBV6-6 and TRBJ1-5; 9 nucleotides align to TRBD1. This receptor was obtained from a human donor in a cohort sampled during active or convalescent COVID-19. DNA for the CDR3: TGTGCCAGCAGTCCGAAACCGGGACAGGGTTTGATGGGCAATCAGCCCCAGCATTTT. Protein: CASSPKPGQGLMGNQPQHF.